This entry describes one T cell receptor (beta chain). The antigen is unknown. This sample is part of a study of T cell responses to AZD1222 COVID-19 vaccine. V lost 8 bases and J lost 5; bases outside the gene matches: 9. CDR1 is MDHEN, CDR2 SYDVKM, per germline. CDR3 length: 15 amino acids. Clones were sequenced by immunoSEQ multiplex PCR, and TCRdb holds only the in-frame ones, with some missing. The sample holds roughly 98,000 clones, over 85% seen once. General study points: Targeting of unmutated variant regions was reportedly seen in nearly half of spike-specific TCRs. White British people made up most donors, females outnumbered males, and clonal diversity was possibly underestimated. Every sample of the repertoires postdated the peak T cell response.

This chain joins TRBV28 and TRBJ2-1, with 10 positions matching TRBD1. Specimen: peripheral blood, collected on day 0 of AZD1222 vaccination. This sequence originates from an adult in good health. CDR3 nucleotides: TGTGCCAGCGCCCCCCCAGGGACAGGGGACAATGAGCAGTTCTTC. This translates into CASAPPGTGDNEQFF. Full variable domain (missing parts from reference TRBV28 and TRBJ2-1): DVKVTQSSRYLVKRTGEKVFLECVQDMDHENMFWYRQDPGLGLRLIYFSYDVKMKEKGDIPEGYSVSREKKERFSLILESASTNQTSMYLCASAPPGTGDNEQFFGPGTRLTVL.